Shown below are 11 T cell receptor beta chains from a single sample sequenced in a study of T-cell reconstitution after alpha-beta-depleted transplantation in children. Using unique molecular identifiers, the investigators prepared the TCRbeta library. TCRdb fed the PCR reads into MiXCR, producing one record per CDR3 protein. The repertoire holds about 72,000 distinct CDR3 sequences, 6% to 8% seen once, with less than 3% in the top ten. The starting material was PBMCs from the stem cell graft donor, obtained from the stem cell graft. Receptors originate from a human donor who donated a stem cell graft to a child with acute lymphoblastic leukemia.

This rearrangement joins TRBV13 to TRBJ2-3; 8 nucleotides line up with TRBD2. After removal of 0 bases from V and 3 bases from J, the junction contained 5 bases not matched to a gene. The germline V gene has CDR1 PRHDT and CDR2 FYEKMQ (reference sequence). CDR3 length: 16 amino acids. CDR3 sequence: CASSLGGAGATDTQYF. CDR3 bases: TGTGCCAGCAGCTTAGGGGGAGCGGGAGCGACAGATACGCAGTATTTT.

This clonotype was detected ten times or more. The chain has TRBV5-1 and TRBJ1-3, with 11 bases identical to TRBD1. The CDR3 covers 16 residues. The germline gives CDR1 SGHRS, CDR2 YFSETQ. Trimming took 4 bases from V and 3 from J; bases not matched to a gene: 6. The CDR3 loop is CASSGQGANLGNTIYF. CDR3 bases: TGCGCCAGCAGCGGACAGGGGGCAAATCTTGGAAACACCATATATTTT.

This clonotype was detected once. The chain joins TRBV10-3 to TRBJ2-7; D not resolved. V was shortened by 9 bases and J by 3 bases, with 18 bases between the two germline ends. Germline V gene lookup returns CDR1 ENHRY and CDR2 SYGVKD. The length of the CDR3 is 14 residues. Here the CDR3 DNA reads TGTGCCATAATGACCATGTCCAAGGGCTACGAGCAGTACTTC. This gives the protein CAIMTMSKGYEQYF.

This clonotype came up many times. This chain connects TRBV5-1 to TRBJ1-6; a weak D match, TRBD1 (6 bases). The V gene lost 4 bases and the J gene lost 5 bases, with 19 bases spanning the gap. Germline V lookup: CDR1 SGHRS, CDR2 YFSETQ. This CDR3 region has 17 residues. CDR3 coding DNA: TGCGCCAGCAGCCGGGGAAGAGGGCGACAGGATAATTCACCCCTCCACTTT. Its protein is CASSRGRGRQDNSPLHF.

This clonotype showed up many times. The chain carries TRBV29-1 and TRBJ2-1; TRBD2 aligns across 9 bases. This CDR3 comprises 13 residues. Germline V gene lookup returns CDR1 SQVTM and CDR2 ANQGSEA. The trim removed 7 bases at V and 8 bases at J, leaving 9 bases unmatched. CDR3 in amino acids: CSASSGALHEQFF. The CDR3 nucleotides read TGCAGCGCCTCTAGCGGGGCCCTACATGAGCAGTTCTTC.

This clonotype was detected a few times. The CDR3 region is CSARTGDSYEQYF. In DNA form, the CDR3 reads TGCAGCGCAAGGACAGGGGACTCCTACGAGCAGTACTTC. The chain is built from TRBV29-1 and TRBJ2-7; 9 nucleotides align to TRBD1. Per the germline V gene, CDR1 is SQVTM and CDR2 is ANQGSEA. This CDR3 has 13 amino acids. J lost 0 bases, V lost 7 bases, and 4 bases had no gene match.

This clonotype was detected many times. This CDR3 is CASSLDQWHSYEQYF. The CDR3 DNA follows: TGTGCCAGCAGCTTAGATCAGTGGCACTCCTACGAGCAGTACTTC. The chain joins TRBV11-2 to TRBJ2-7; D remains ambiguous. V gave up 0 bases and J gave up 0 bases, with 9 bases separating them. This CDR3 contains 15 residues. Germline CDR1 SGHAT, CDR2 FQNNGV.

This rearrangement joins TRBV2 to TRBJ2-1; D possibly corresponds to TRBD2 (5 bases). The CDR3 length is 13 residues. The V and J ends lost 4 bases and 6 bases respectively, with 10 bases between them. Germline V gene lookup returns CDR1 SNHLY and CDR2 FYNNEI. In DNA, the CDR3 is TGTGCCAGCAGTGTTCGGGAAAGCAATGAGCAGTTCTTC. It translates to CASSVRESNEQFF.

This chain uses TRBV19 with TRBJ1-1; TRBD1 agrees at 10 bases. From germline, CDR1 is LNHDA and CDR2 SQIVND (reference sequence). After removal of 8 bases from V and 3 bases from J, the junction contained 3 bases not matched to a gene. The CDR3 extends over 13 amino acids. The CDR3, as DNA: TGTGCCAGTCGGACAGGGGGTGACACTGAAGCTTTCTTT. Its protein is CASRTGGDTEAFF.

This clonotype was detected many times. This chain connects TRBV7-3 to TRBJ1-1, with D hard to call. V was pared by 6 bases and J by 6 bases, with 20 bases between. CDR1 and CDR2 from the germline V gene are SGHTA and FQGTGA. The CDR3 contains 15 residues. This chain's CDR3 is CASSSGRVGGAEAFF. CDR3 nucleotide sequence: TGTGCCAGCAGTTCCGGGCGGGTAGGAGGCGCTGAAGCTTTCTTT.

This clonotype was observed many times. The CDR3: CASGLGSGDDIQYF. CDR3 sequence (DNA): TGTGCTAGTGGTTTAGGTTCAGGGGACGACATTCAGTACTTC. The chain combines TRBV12-5 with TRBJ2-4, with D perhaps TRBD1 (6 bases). CDR1 and CDR2 (germline): LGHNT, FRNRAP. Trimming removed 3 bases from V and 8 bases from J, with 14 bases in between. The CDR3 runs 14 residues. The full variable domain, in which reference TRBV12-5 and TRBJ2-4 provide the parts outside the CDR3, is DARVTQTPRHKVTEMGQEVTMRCQPILGHNTVFWYRQTMMQGLELLAYFRNRAPLDDSGMPKDRFSAEMPDATLATLKIQPSEPRDSAVYFCASGLGSGDDIQYFGAGTRLSVL.